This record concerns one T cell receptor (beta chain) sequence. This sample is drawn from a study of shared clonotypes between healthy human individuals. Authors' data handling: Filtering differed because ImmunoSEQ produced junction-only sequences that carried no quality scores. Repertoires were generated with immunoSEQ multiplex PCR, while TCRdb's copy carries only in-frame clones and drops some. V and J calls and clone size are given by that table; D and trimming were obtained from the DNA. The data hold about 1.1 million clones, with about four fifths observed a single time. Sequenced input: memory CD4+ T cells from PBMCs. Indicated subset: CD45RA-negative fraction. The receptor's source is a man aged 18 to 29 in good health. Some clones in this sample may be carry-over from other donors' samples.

The CDR3 DNA follows: TGTGCCAGCAGTGATGTTACAGGGGGAGATACGCAGTATTTT. This sequence encodes CASSDVTGGDTQYF. The chain carries TRBV2 and TRBJ2-3; 8 bases map to TRBD1. This CDR3 spans 14 amino acids. Per the germline V gene, CDR1 is SNHLY and CDR2 is FYNNEI. Germline trimming cut 3 bases from V and 5 bases from J; bases unmatched to any gene: 4. The full variable domain, rest sourced from reference TRBV2 and TRBJ2-3, is EPEVTQTPSHQVTQMGQEVILRCVPISNHLYFYWYRQILGQKVEFLVSFYNNEISEKSEIFDDQFSVERPDGSNFTLKIRSTKLEDSAMYFCASSDVTGGDTQYFGPGTRLTVL.